This TCR beta chain was retrieved from a study of circulating and synovial CD4+ cells in juvenile arthritis. Germline CDR1 is SGHTA and CDR2 is FQGNSA. V was shortened by 1 base and J by 3 bases, with 13 bases between the two germline ends. The CDR3 spans 15 residues. Study-wide results and caveats: Some such blood samples were as oligoclonal as synovium. Circulating pathogenic-like and bulk T cells looked alike by Vbeta family usage. Measured synovium overlap likely understates the true shared repertoire. Compared with bulk blood, circulating pathogenic-like lymphocytes shared substantially more CDR3 sequences with synovial T cells.

Produced via immunoSEQ multiplex PCR; TCRdb's table is partial and in-frame only. The sample lists some 33,000 clones, 94% occurring once. Concerning this clone itself: The antigen is unknown.

The rearrangement joins TRBV7-2 to TRBJ2-7; tentative D call: TRBD2 (6 bases). This TCR was sampled from a human donor with juvenile idiopathic arthritis. Sequencing was performed on CD4+ T cells from blood. CDR3 region: CASSLVVGGIYEQYF. The DNA of the CDR3 is TGTGCCAGCAGCTTAGTTGTCGGGGGAATCTACGAGCAGTACTTC.